This TCR beta chain came from a study of cytomegalovirus exposure and HLA in healthy donors. General study results and limits: Later work associated roughly 17,000 TCR beta sequences with HLA alleles at 0.05 false discovery rate. In vitro checks showed that a few CMV-associated chains really do target CMV antigens.

This clone was seen more than once but under ten times. What it recognizes is unknown. PCR primers comprised 60 Vbeta and 13 Jbeta primers. Data came from immunoSEQ multiplex PCR; TCRdb stores just in-frame clones and leaves some out. The sample has some 130,000 clones; 65% to 80% are singletons. The CDR3 contains 15 residues. The V and J ends lost 5 bases and 0 bases, in that order; junction bases with no gene match: 4. Germline CDR1 SNHLY, CDR2 FYNNEI. This chain joins TRBV2 and TRBJ2-7; 10 bases match TRBD2. The sequencing input was PBMCs. This clonotype was obtained from a man aged 40-50 years in good health and CMV-seropositive. The CDR3 DNA reads TGTGCCAGCAGTAGGACTAGCGGCAGCTCCTACGAGCAGTACTTC. The encoded protein is CASSRTSGSSYEQYF.